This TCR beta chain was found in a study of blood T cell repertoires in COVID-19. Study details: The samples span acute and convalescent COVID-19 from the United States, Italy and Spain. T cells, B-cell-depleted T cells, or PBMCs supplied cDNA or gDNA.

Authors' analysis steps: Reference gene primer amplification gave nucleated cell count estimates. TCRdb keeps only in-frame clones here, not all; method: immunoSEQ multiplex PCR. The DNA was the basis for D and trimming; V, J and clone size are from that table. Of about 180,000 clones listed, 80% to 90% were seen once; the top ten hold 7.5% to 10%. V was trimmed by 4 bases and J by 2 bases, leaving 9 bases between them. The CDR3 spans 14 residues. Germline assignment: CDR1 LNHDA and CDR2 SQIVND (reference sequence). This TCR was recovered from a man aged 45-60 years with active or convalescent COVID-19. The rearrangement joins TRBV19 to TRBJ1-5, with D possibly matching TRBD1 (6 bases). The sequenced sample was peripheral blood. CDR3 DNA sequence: TGTGCCAGTAGTACGACAGGAGGCAATCAGCCCCAGCATTTT. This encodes CASSTTGGNQPQHF.